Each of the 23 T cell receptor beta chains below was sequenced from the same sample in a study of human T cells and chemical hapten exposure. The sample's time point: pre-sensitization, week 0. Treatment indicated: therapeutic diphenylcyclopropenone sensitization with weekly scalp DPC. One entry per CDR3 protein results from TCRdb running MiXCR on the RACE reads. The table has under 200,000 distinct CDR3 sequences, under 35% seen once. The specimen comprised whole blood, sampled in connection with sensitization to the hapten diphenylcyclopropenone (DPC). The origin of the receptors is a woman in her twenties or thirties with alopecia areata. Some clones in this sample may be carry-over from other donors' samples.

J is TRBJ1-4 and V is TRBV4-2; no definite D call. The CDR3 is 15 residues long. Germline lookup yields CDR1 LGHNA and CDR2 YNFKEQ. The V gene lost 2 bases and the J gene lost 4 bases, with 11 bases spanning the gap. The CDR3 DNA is TGTGCCAGCAGCCAAAAGCAGGATATTAATGAAAAACTGTTTTTT. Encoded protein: CASSQKQDINEKLFF.

CDR3 sequence (DNA): TGTGCCAGCTCCTACCGTCGCAACAACAATGAGCAGTTCTTC. It specifies CASSYRRNNNEQFF. The chain recombines TRBV6-2 or TRBV6-3 with TRBJ2-1; D is uncertain. The germline gives CDR1 MNHEY, CDR2 SVGEGT. Trimming shortened V by 8 bases and J by 5 bases, and 16 bases separated the two germline ends. The CDR3 length is 14 residues.

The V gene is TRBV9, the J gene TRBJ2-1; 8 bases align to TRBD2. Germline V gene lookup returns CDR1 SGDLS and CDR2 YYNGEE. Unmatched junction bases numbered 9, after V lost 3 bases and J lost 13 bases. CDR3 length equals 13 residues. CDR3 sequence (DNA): TGTGCCAGCAGCGCCCCAACTAGCGGTACCCAGTTCTTC. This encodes CASSAPTSGTQFF.

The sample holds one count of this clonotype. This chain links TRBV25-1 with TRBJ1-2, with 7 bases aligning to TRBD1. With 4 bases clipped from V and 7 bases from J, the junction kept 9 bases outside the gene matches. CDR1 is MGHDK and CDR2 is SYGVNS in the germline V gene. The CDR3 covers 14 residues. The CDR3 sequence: CASSGPGQAPGYTF. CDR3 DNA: TGTGCCAGCAGTGGACCTGGACAGGCTCCTGGCTACACCTTC.

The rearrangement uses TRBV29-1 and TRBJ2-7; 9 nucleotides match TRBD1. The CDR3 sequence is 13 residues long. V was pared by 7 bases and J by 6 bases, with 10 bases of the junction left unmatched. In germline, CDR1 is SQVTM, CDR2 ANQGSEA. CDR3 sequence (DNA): TGCAGCGGAAGACAGGGGGGACGGAGCGAGCAGTACTTC. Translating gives CSGRQGGRSEQYF.

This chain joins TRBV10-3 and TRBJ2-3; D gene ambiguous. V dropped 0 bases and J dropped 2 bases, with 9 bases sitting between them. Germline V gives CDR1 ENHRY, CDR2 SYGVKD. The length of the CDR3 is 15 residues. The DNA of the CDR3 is TGTGCCATCAGTGAGTCGATCGGGTTCACAGATACGCAGTATTTT. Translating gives CAISESIGFTDTQYF.

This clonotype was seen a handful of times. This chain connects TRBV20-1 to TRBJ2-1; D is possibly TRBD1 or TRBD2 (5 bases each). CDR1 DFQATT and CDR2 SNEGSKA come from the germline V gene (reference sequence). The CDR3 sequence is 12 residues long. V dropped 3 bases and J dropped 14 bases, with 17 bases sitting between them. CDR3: CSASSGPRKEFF. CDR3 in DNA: TGCAGTGCTAGTTCGGGACCACGGAAGGAGTTCTTC.

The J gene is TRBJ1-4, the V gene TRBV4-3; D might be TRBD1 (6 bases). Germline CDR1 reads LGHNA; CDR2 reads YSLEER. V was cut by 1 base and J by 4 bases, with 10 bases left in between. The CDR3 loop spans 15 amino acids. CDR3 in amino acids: CASSQANRDNEKLFF. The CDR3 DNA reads TGCGCCAGCAGCCAAGCCAACAGGGATAATGAAAAACTGTTTTTT.

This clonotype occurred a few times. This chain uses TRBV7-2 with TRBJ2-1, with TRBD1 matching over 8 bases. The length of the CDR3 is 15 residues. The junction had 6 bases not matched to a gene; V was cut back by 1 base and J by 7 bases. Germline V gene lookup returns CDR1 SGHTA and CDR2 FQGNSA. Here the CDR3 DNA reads TGTGCCAGCAGCTTAGTAGGACAGGGTTGGAATGAGCAGTTCTTC. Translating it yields CASSLVGQGWNEQFF.

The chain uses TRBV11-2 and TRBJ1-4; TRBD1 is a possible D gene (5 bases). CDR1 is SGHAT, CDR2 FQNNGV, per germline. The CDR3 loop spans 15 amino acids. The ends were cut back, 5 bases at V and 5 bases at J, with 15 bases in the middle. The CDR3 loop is CASSPGGRDNEKLFF. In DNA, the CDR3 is TGTGCCAGCAGCCCCGGAGGTCGGGACAATGAAAAACTGTTTTTT. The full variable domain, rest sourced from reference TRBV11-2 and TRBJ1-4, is EAGVAQSPRYKIIEKRQSVAFWCNPISGHATLYWYQQILGQGPKLLIQFQNNGVVDDSQLPKDRFSAERLKGVDSTLKIQPAKLEDSAVYLCASSPGGRDNEKLFFGSGTQLSVL.

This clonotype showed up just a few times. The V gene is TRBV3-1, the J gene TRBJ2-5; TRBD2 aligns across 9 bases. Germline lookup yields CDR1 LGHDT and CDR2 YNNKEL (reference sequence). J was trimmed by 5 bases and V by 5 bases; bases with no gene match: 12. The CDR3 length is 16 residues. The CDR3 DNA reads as TGTGCCAGCAGCGACGTAGCGGGAGTGTACGGGGAGACCCAGTACTTC. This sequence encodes CASSDVAGVYGETQYF.

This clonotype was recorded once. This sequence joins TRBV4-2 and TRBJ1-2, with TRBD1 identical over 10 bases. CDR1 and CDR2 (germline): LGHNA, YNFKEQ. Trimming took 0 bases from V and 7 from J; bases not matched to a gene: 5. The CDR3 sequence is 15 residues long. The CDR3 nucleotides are TGTGCCAGCAGCCAAGAAGGACAGGGGGTCTCTGGCTACACCTTC. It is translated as CASSQEGQGVSGYTF.

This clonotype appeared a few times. The CDR3 region has the DNA TGTGCCAGCAGTCCAACGGGAGGTGACAATGGCTACACCTTC. Translated, it gives CASSPTGGDNGYTF. The chain uses TRBV28 and TRBJ1-2; D gene uncertain. Germline V CDR1 and CDR2: MDHEN, SYDVKM. Trimming stripped 5 bases from V and 6 bases from J, with 16 bases between. The CDR3 is 14 residues long.

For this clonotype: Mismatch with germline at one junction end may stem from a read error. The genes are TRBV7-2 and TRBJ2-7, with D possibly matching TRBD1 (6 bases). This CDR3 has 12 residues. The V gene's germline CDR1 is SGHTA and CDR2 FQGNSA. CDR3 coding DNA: TGTGCCAGCAGCCGACAGGACAGCCCCCCTTGTTTC. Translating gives CASSRQDSPPCF.

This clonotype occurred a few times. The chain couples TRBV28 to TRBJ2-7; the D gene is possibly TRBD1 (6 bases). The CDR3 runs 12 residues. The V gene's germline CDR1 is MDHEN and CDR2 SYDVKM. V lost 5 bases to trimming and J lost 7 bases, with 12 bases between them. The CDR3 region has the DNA TGTGCCAGCAGTCCAATTACAGGGGAGCAGTACTTC. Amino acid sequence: CASSPITGEQYF.

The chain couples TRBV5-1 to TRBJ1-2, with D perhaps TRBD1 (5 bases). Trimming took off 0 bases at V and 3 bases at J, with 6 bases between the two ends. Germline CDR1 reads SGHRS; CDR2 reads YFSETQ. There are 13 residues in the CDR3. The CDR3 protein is CASSLVTDYGYTF. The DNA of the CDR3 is TGCGCCAGCAGCTTGGTGACAGACTATGGCTACACCTTC.

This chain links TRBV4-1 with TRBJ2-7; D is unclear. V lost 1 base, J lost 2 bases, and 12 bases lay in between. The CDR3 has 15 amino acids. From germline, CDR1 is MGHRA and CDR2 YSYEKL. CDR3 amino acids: CASSQVYPEAYEQYF. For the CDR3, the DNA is TGCGCCAGCAGCCAAGTTTATCCAGAAGCCTACGAGCAGTACTTC.

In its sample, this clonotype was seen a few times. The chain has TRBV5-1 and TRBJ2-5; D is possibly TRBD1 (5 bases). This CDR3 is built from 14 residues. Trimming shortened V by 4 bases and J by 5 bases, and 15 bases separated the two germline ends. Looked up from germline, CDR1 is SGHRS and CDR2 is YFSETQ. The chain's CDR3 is CASSLDTGEETQYF. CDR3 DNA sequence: TGCGCCAGCAGCCTAGACACAGGCGAGGAGACCCAGTACTTC.

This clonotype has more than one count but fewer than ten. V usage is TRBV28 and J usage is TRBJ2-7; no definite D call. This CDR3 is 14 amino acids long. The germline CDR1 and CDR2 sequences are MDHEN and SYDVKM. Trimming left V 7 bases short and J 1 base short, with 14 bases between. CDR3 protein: CASTPAVKSYEQYF. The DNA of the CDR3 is TGTGCCAGCACTCCGGCCGTTAAATCCTACGAGCAGTACTTC.

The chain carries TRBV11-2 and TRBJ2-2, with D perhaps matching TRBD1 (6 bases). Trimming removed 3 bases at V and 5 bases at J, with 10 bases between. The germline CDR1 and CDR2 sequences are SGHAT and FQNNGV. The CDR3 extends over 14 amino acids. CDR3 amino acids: CASSLGAGTGELFF. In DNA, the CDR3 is TGTGCCAGCAGCTTGGGGGCTGGTACCGGGGAGCTGTTTTTT.

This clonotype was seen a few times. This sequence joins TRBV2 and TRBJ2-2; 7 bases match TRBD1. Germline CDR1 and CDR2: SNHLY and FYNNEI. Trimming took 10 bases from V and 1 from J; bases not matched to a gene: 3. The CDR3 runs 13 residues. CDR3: CANGQENTGELFF. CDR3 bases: TGTGCCAACGGACAGGAGAACACCGGGGAGCTGTTTTTT.

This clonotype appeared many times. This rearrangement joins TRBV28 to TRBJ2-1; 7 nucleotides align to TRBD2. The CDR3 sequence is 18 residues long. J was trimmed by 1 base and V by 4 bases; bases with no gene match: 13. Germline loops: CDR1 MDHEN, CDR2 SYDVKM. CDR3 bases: TGTGCCAGCAGTTGGGGCCGCACGGCGGGAGTGTCCTACAATGAGCAGTTCTTC. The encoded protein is CASSWGRTAGVSYNEQFF.

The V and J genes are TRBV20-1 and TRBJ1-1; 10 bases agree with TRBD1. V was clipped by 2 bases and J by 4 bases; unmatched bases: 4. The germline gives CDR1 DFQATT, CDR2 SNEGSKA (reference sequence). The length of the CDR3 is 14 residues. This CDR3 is CSARRRTGGTEAFF. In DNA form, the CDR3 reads TGCAGTGCTAGACGAAGGACAGGGGGCACTGAAGCTTTCTTT.